The T cell receptor (beta chain) described here comes from a study of blood T cell repertoires in COVID-19. Study details: In each case, the material was cDNA or gDNA derived from T cells, B-cell-depleted T cells, or PBMCs.

Original methodology: Researchers report that nucleated cell counts were estimated from reference gene primer amplification. Only in-frame clones appear in the TCRdb table, and some are missing; sequencing was by immunoSEQ multiplex PCR. V, J and clone size reflect that table, while D and trimming were determined from the DNA. The table has hundreds of thousands of clones, roughly 86% seen once. The V and J ends lost 6 bases and 5 bases respectively, with 16 bases between them. Germline loops: CDR1 LNHDA, CDR2 SQIVND (reference sequence). This CDR3 is 14 amino acids long. The V gene is TRBV19, the J gene TRBJ2-5; weak D call: TRBD1 (6 bases). What was sequenced was peripheral blood. This receptor was identified in a man between 70 and 80 years old with acute or convalescent COVID-19. The CDR3 nucleotides are TGTGCCAGTAGGACCGCCCGAGGACAGGAGACCCAGTACTTC. Amino acid sequence: CASRTARGQETQYF.